A single sample gave rise to the 3 T cell receptor beta chains below, sequenced in a study of T cell responses to AZD1222 COVID-19 vaccine. Clones were read by immunoSEQ multiplex PCR, and TCRdb kept only the in-frame ones, dropping some. This table has about 180,000 clones, roughly 92% appearing once. The sequenced sample was peripheral blood, obtained on day 0 of AZD1222 vaccination. These receptors were obtained from an adult in good health.

This clone has only one observation. Germline is not matched at one junction end, which may reflect a read error. The V call is TRBV10-3, the J call TRBJ2-3; D may be TRBD2 (6 bases). CDR3 length: 14 residues. Germline values: CDR1 ENHRY, CDR2 SYGVKD. CDR3 sequence: CAIGGDPRTDTQYF. The CDR3, as DNA: TGTGCCATCGGAGGGGACCCCCGCACAGATACCCAGTATTTT.

V gene TRBV12-3 or TRBV12-4 combines with J gene TRBJ2-7, with 7 bases fitting TRBD2. With V trimmed by 4 bases and J by 13 bases, 10 bases remained unmatched. The CDR3 length is 12 residues. CDR3 amino acids: CASSSPGTNPYF. CDR3 nucleotides: TGTGCCAGCAGTTCCCCCGGGACTAACCCTTACTTC.

This clone was detected only once. The gene calls are TRBV19 and TRBJ1-2; 7 bases agree with TRBD1. Germline loops: CDR1 LNHDA, CDR2 SQIVND (reference sequence). The junction had 9 bases not matched to a gene; V was cut back by 4 bases and J by 7 bases. The CDR3 is 14 amino acids. CDR3 in amino acids: CASSSDRAPGGYTF. DNA for the CDR3: TGTGCCAGTAGTAGCGACAGGGCCCCCGGTGGCTACACCTTC.